These 23 T cell receptor beta chains share one sample of origin, sequenced in a study of vaccination effects on CD4 cells after COVID-19. Profiling relied on immunoSEQ multiplex PCR, and the TCRdb table lists in-frame clones only, not all of them. The table lists under 35,000 clones, more than 65% of them singletons. No antigens are known for them. Sequencing was preceded by expansion of antigen-specific CD4+ T cells with viral peptide pools in the ViraFEST assay. CD4+ T cell isolation took place after approximately 11 days of culture. Participants completed two doses of the BNT162b2 or mRNA-1273 vaccine. The sequencing here drew on CD4+ T cells from PBMCs cultured with HCoV-NL63 spike peptides, taken after COVID-19 vaccination. These receptors all stem from a human donor who received a COVID-19 vaccine.

This chain connects TRBV28 to TRBJ2-3; D uncertain. CDR3 size: 11 residues. CDR1 MDHEN and CDR2 SYDVKM come from the germline V gene. The V and J ends lost 7 bases and 5 bases respectively, with 7 bases between them. This CDR3 is CASNHRDTQYF. The CDR3 DNA follows: TGTGCCAGCAACCATAGAGATACGCAGTATTTT.

The CDR3 here is CASSIFSGGFQTDTQYF. In DNA form, the CDR3 reads TGTGCCAGTAGTATTTTCAGCGGGGGGTTCCAGACAGATACGCAGTATTTT. The J gene is TRBJ2-3, the V gene TRBV19, with 9 bases aligning to TRBD2. Germline CDR1 is LNHDA and CDR2 is SQIVND (reference sequence). With V trimmed by 3 bases and J by 3 bases, 10 bases remained unmatched. CDR3 length: 17 amino acids.

There are a few counts of this clone. The rearrangement uses TRBV28 and TRBJ2-7, with D perhaps being TRBD1 or TRBD2 (6 bases each). V was cut by 6 bases and J by 6 bases, with 12 bases left in between. Germline CDR1 and CDR2: MDHEN and SYDVKM. The length of the CDR3 is 12 residues. The DNA for the CDR3 is TGTGCCAGCAGACAGGGACTGGGCGAGCAGTACTTC. Protein sequence: CASRQGLGEQYF.

The chain uses TRBV24-1 and TRBJ2-3; the match to TRBD2 covers 9 bases. The CDR3 extends over 17 amino acids. V was pared by 4 bases and J by 6 bases, with 13 bases of the junction left unmatched. Germline CDR1 KGHDR, CDR2 SFDVKD. The CDR3 loop is CATSDPTLAGADDTQYF. CDR3 sequence (DNA): TGTGCCACCAGTGACCCTACCTTAGCGGGGGCCGACGATACGCAGTATTTT.

This chain links TRBV10-1 with TRBJ2-7, with 8 bases aligning to TRBD1. Germline V lookup: CDR1 WNHNN, CDR2 SYGVQD (reference sequence). The CDR3 extends over 15 amino acids. The J segment lost 1 base and the V segment lost 4 bases, leaving 6 bases of the junction unmatched. CDR3 region: CASSATGTGSYEQYF. The CDR3 nucleotides read TGCGCCAGCAGTGCGACCGGGACAGGTTCCTACGAGCAGTACTTC.

The genes are TRBV6-5 and TRBJ2-5; 7 bases agree with TRBD1. V lost 4 bases and J lost 7; bases outside the gene matches: 6. The germline V gene has CDR1 MNHEY and CDR2 SVGAGI. The CDR3 has 13 residues. The chain's CDR3 is CASSSGGTRTQYF. The CDR3 DNA sequence: TGTGCCAGCAGTTCAGGGGGTACTAGGACCCAGTACTTC.

This sequence joins TRBV11-2 and TRBJ1-2; 8 bases agree with TRBD1. Germline-derived CDR1 and CDR2 are SGHAT and FQNNGV. CDR3 length equals 15 residues. Unmatched junction bases numbered 5, after V lost 2 bases and J lost 3 bases. The CDR3 region is CASSLNSGGDYGYTF. The DNA of the CDR3 is TGTGCCAGCAGCTTAAACTCAGGGGGCGACTATGGCTACACCTTC.

This clone appeared once. The rearrangement uses TRBV19 and TRBJ2-7; perhaps TRBD2 as D (5 bases). The length of the CDR3 is 14 residues. Trimming took 4 bases from V and 1 from J, leaving 11 bases between them. Germline V gene lookup returns CDR1 LNHDA and CDR2 SQIVND (reference sequence). CDR3 region: CASSTGKSSYEQYF. Here the CDR3 DNA reads TGTGCCAGTAGTACCGGGAAATCTTCCTACGAGCAGTACTTC.

The chain combines TRBV19 with TRBJ1-4; tentative D call: TRBD1 (6 bases). The length of the CDR3 is 14 residues. V lost 6 bases, J lost 2 bases, and 10 bases lay in between. Germline V gene lookup returns CDR1 LNHDA and CDR2 SQIVND (reference sequence). CDR3 in DNA: TGTGCCAGTAGAAATAGGGGGACTAATGAAAAACTGTTTTTT. It encodes CASRNRGTNEKLFF. Together with reference TRBV19 and TRBJ1-4, the CDR3 gives the full variable domain: DGGITQSPKYLFRKEGQNVTLSCEQNLNHDAMYWYRQDPGQGLRLIYYSQIVNDFQKGDIAEGYSVSREKKESFPLTVTSAQKNPTAFYLCASRNRGTNEKLFFGSGTQLSVL.

This rearrangement joins TRBV11-3 to TRBJ2-1, with 7 bases identical to TRBD2. Germline CDR1 and CDR2: SGHNT and YENEEA. V dropped 0 bases and J dropped 9; count of bases not matched to a gene: 14. This CDR3 spans 17 amino acids. CDR3 sequence reads: CASSLDQGGSFPGEQFF. In DNA form, the CDR3 reads TGTGCCAGCAGCTTAGATCAGGGCGGGAGCTTCCCCGGTGAGCAGTTCTTC.

This chain joins TRBV21-1 and TRBJ2-1; the table's D call of TRBD1 was not tested on the DNA. TRBV21-1 is a pseudogene locus. This CDR3 spans 14 amino acids. CDR3 loop: CANRQLGFYNEQFF. CDR3 sequence (DNA): TGTGCCAACCGACAGTTGGGGTTCTACAATGAGCAGTTCTTC.

The chain recombines TRBV6-4 with TRBJ1-2; the D gene is possibly TRBD1 (6 bases). CDR1 MRHNA and CDR2 SNTAGT come from the germline V gene. CDR3 length: 14 residues. The V end was cut by 0 bases, the J end by 8 bases, with 13 bases between. The CDR3 loop is CASSDSWGAGGYTF. The DNA of the CDR3 is TGTGCCAGCAGTGACTCCTGGGGGGCCGGGGGCTACACCTTC.

J is TRBJ2-1 and V is TRBV6-5; TRBD2 matches at 11 bases. J gave up 8 bases and V 7 bases, and 7 bases lay outside the gene matches. The CDR3 loop spans 14 amino acids. CDR1 is MNHEY and CDR2 is SVGAGI in the germline V gene. This CDR3 is CASKGLAEVDEQFF. The DNA for the CDR3 is TGTGCCAGCAAGGGACTAGCGGAGGTGGATGAGCAGTTCTTC.

This chain uses TRBV5-1 with TRBJ1-4; 8 bases align to TRBD1. The CDR3 contains 15 residues. V gave up 2 bases and J gave up 2 bases; unmatched junction bases: 2. Looked up from germline, CDR1 is SGHRS and CDR2 is YFSETQ. The CDR3 DNA sequence: TGCGCCAGCAGCTTACCAGGGGGCACTAATGAAAAACTGTTTTTT. Its protein is CASSLPGGTNEKLFF. Combining the CDR3 with reference TRBV5-1 and TRBJ1-4 gives the whole variable domain KAGVTQTPRYLIKTRGQQVTLSCSPISGHRSVSWYQQTPGQGLQFLFEYFSETQRNKGNFPGRFSGRQFSNSRSEMNVSTLELGDSALYLCASSLPGGTNEKLFFGSGTQLSVL.

This clone has just one count. The rearrangement uses TRBV5-6 and TRBJ1-2; D gene uncertain. The germline V gene encodes CDR1 SGHDT and CDR2 YYEEEE. The CDR3 contains 12 residues. Trimming stripped 4 bases from V and 7 bases from J, with 11 bases between. The DNA for the CDR3 is TGTGCCAGCAGCGCCCCAGTGGGTGGCTACACCTTC. Protein product: CASSAPVGGYTF.

This sequence joins TRBV6-5 and TRBJ2-7; 12 bases map to TRBD1. The CDR3 spans 16 residues. Trimming cost V 1 base and J 5 bases; bases outside gene matches: 6. Germline V CDR1 and CDR2: MNHEY, SVGAGI. The CDR3 loop is CASSYYGGTGGHEQYF. CDR3 sequence (DNA): TGTGCCAGCAGTTACTACGGCGGGACAGGGGGCCACGAGCAGTACTTC.

This sequence joins TRBV27 and TRBJ2-7; D is possibly TRBD1 (6 bases). CDR1 is MNHEY and CDR2 is SMNVEV in the germline V gene (reference sequence). V lost 6 bases and J lost 5, with 14 bases in between. The CDR3 spans 13 residues. The CDR3 sequence: CASSSYRENEQYF. CDR3 sequence (DNA): TGTGCCAGCAGCTCCTACAGGGAAAACGAGCAGTACTTC.

The V and J genes are TRBV7-2 and TRBJ2-1; D is unresolved. From germline, CDR1 is SGHTA and CDR2 FQGNSA. There are 15 residues in the CDR3. V was trimmed by 1 base and J by 0 bases, leaving 7 bases between them. CDR3 region: CASSLVISSYNEQFF. In DNA, the CDR3 is TGTGCCAGCAGCTTAGTTATCAGCTCCTACAATGAGCAGTTCTTC. Full variable domain (remainder filled in from reference TRBV7-2 and TRBJ2-1): GAGVSQSPSNKVTEKGKDVELRCDPISGHTALYWYRQSLGQGLEFLIYFQGNSAPDKSGLPSDRFSAERTGGSVSTLTIQRTQQEDSAVYLCASSLVISSYNEQFFGPGTRLTVL.

The chain combines TRBV20-1 with TRBJ2-1, with D perhaps given as TRBD1 or TRBD2 (6 bases each). The CDR3 is made up of 11 amino acids. The V and J ends lost 5 bases and 10 bases respectively, with 12 bases between them. The germline V gene has CDR1 DFQATT and CDR2 SNEGSKA (reference sequence). This CDR3 reads CSAWGAAEQFF. In nucleotides, the CDR3 is TGCAGTGCTTGGGGGGCAGCGGAGCAGTTCTTC.

The chain links TRBV4-2 to TRBJ2-2; TRBD2 might be the D (6 bases). Germline V gene data show CDR1 as LGHNA and CDR2 as YNFKEQ. The CDR3 sequence is 16 residues long. The V gene lost 0 bases and the J gene lost 4 bases, with 12 bases spanning the gap. CDR3 residues: CASSQEVGGATGELFF. In DNA, the CDR3 is TGTGCCAGCAGCCAAGAGGTGGGGGGAGCCACCGGGGAGCTGTTTTTT.

The V call is TRBV2, the J call TRBJ1-2; TRBD1 is a possible D gene (5 bases). The V gene's germline CDR1 is SNHLY and CDR2 FYNNEI. This CDR3 comprises 12 residues. Trimming removed 6 bases from V and 7 bases from J, with 12 bases in between. As DNA, the CDR3 is TGTGCCAGCAGAGCAGGGTACGGTGGCTACACCTTC. It encodes CASRAGYGGYTF.

V is TRBV3-1 (or the pseudogene TRBV3-2) and J is TRBJ1-6; a weak D match, TRBD1 (5 bases). The CDR3 runs to 16 residues. Germline loops: CDR1 LGHDT, CDR2 YNNKEL (reference sequence). Deletions cut 0 bases from V and 6 bases from J, with 12 bases between. CDR3 coding DNA: TGTGCCAGCAGCCAAGAAAGAATAGGGGTTAATTCACCCCTCCACTTT. It translates to CASSQERIGVNSPLHF.

The V call is TRBV10-3, the J call TRBJ1-2, with TRBD1 matching 7 bases. Germline assignment: CDR1 ENHRY and CDR2 SYGVKD. V was clipped by 11 bases and J by 5 bases; unmatched bases: 8. This CDR3 region has 12 residues. For the CDR3, the DNA is TGTGCCGTCTCAACACAGGGGTATGGCTACACCTTC. This codes for CAVSTQGYGYTF.